Below, 16 T cell receptor beta chains from the same sample are listed, as sequenced in a study of cytomegalovirus exposure and HLA in healthy donors. PCR involved 60 Vbeta and 13 Jbeta primers. Sequenced by immunoSEQ multiplex PCR; TCRdb stores in-frame clones only, minus some. The data contain about 79,000 clones, approximately 74% of them singletons. What was sequenced was PBMCs. These receptors were taken from a middle-aged man in good health and CMV-seropositive.

Written as DNA, the CDR3 is TGTGCCAGCGGGTTTCAGGGGTCCAACTATGGCTACACCTTC. Translation: CASGFQGSNYGYTF. The V gene is TRBV27, the J gene TRBJ1-2; TRBD1 is a possible D gene (6 bases). Germline CDR1 reads MNHEY; CDR2 reads SMNVEV (reference sequence). Trimming took 8 bases from V and 2 from J, leaving 15 bases between them. The CDR3 has 14 amino acids.

The chain carries TRBV19 and TRBJ2-2; D remains unclear. Germline V lookup: CDR1 LNHDA, CDR2 SQIVND (reference sequence). V shed 5 bases and J shed 1 base, with 17 bases lying between them. The CDR3 has 17 residues. CDR3 DNA: TGTGCCAGTAGTCCCCTGGCACAGACGATGAACACCGGGGAGCTGTTTTTT. It translates to CASSPLAQTMNTGELFF.

This chain links TRBV7-2 with TRBJ1-5, with D unresolved. The CDR3 length is 13 residues. Germline V CDR1 and CDR2: SGHTA, FQGNSA. Trimming shortened V by 4 bases and J by 5 bases, and 9 bases separated the two germline ends. The DNA of the CDR3 is TGTGCCAGCAGCTCGACACATGATCAGCCCCAGCATTTT. Translation gives CASSSTHDQPQHF.

J is TRBJ2-3 and V is TRBV2, with D perhaps TRBD2 (7 bases). Germline assignment: CDR1 SNHLY and CDR2 FYNNEI. Trimming pared 3 bases from V and 4 bases from J, leaving 11 bases between. CDR3 length: 14 residues. The chain's CDR3 is CASSESGGADTQYF. The CDR3 DNA sequence: TGTGCCAGCAGTGAGTCGGGGGGCGCAGATACGCAGTATTTT.

V is TRBV6-5 and J is TRBJ2-7, with 8 bases aligning to TRBD1. Trimming took 8 bases from V and 2 from J; bases not matched to a gene: 5. CDR3 size: 13 residues. Germline V CDR1 and CDR2: MNHEY, SVGAGI. DNA for the CDR3: TGTGCCAGCGGGACAGGTGGCCCCTACGAGCAGTACTTC. Its protein product is CASGTGGPYEQYF.

A few counts support this clone. This rearrangement joins TRBV28 to TRBJ2-7; TRBD1 matches 7 bases. The CDR3 consists of 12 residues. CDR1 is MDHEN, CDR2 SYDVKM, per germline. As DNA, the CDR3 is TGTGCAGTCCGGGACAGATCTTACGAGCAGTACTTC. Translating gives CAVRDRSYEQYF.

The chain couples TRBV19 to TRBJ2-1; TRBD2 might be the D (7 bases). From germline, CDR1 is LNHDA and CDR2 SQIVND (reference sequence). The V gene lost 3 bases and the J gene lost 7 bases, with 16 bases spanning the gap. This CDR3 has 15 amino acids. CDR3 sequence: CASSIGGGRWNEQFF. The CDR3 coding sequence is TGTGCCAGTAGTATTGGGGGGGGCCGGTGGAATGAGCAGTTCTTC.

This clone was detected only a few times. V is TRBV27 and J is TRBJ2-3; 14 positions agree with TRBD2. V trimming: 6 bases; J trimming: 11 bases; junction bases outside the gene matches: 10. Germline V gives CDR1 MNHEY, CDR2 SMNVEV (reference sequence). This CDR3 contains 15 residues. The CDR3 DNA sequence: TGTGCCAGCAGACTGACTAGCGGGGGGGCCCGTGAGCAGTATTTT. Its translation: CASRLTSGGAREQYF.

The J gene is TRBJ1-5, the V gene TRBV2, with D unresolved. Germline V CDR1 and CDR2: SNHLY, FYNNEI. CDR3 length: 15 amino acids. V shed 6 bases and J shed 2 bases, with 14 bases lying between them. The CDR3 DNA follows: TGTGCCAGCAGGGACGGGAGAGCGGGCAATCAGCCCCAGCATTTT. Translation: CASRDGRAGNQPQHF. Combining the CDR3 with reference TRBV2 and TRBJ1-5 gives the whole variable domain EPEVTQTPSHQVTQMGQEVILRCVPISNHLYFYWYRQILGQKVEFLVSFYNNEISEKSEIFDDQFSVERPDGSNFTLKIRSTKLEDSAMYFCASRDGRAGNQPQHFGDGTRLSIL.

The rearrangement links TRBV12-1 to TRBJ2-1; the table's D call TRBD2 went unverified against the DNA. TRBV12-1 is an annotated pseudogene. CDR3 length equals 16 residues. The CDR3 DNA reads TGTGCCAGCAGCTCCGGGATAGCGGGAGGGAAGAATGAGCAGTTCTTC. Translating it yields CASSSGIAGGKNEQFF.

The chain couples TRBV6-5 to TRBJ2-7; D is unresolved. V lost 6 bases and J lost 4, with 7 bases in between. Germline CDR1 and CDR2: MNHEY and SVGAGI. This CDR3 region has 11 residues. The CDR3 DNA sequence: TGTGCCAGCAGCTACCTTTACGAGCAGTACTTC. Its translation: CASSYLYEQYF.

The J gene is TRBJ1-5, the V gene TRBV2; D is ambiguous. V was trimmed by 2 bases and J by 1 base, leaving 6 bases between them. Germline-derived CDR1 and CDR2 are SNHLY and FYNNEI. The CDR3 extends over 14 amino acids. CDR3 coding DNA: TGTGCCAGCAGTGAACAGGTCAGCAATCAGCCCCAGCATTTT. Its protein is CASSEQVSNQPQHF.

Notes on this clone: Because the CDR3's place on the DNA is in doubt, the DNA is left out and the CDR3 is given as listed by TCRdb. The chain has TRBV29-1 and TRBJ2-2; the tabulated D call, TRBD1, remains unverified against the DNA. Including both end residues, the CDR3 is 12 amino acids long. Germline assignment: CDR1 SQVTM and CDR2 ANQGSEA. CDR3 sequence: CSVARGTGELLF.

Comment on this clone: The junction and the germline gene differ at one end; a read error may be behind it. The chain carries TRBV7-2 and TRBJ2-3, with D possibly TRBD1 on 6 matching bases. There are 14 residues in the CDR3. CDR1 and CDR2 (germline): SGHTA, FQGNSA. The DNA of the CDR3 is TGTGCCGGCAGCATCGACTGGCAGGGGGATACGCAGTATTTT. Encoded protein: CAGSIDWQGDTQYF.

The chain recombines TRBV5-6 with TRBJ2-5, with D tentatively TRBD1 (5 bases). CDR3 length: 14 residues. The V and J ends lost 2 bases and 3 bases respectively, with 11 bases between them. Germline V gene lookup returns CDR1 SGHDT and CDR2 YYEEEE. CDR3 nucleotides: TGTGCCAGCAGCTTCCACCAAGGGGAAGAGACCCAGTACTTC. It translates to CASSFHQGEETQYF. Looking up the rest from reference TRBV5-6 and TRBJ2-5 gives the full variable domain: DAGVTQSPTHLIKTRGQQVTLRCSPKSGHDTVSWYQQALGQGPQFIFQYYEEEERQRGNFPDRFSGHQFPNYSSELNVNALLLGDSALYLCASSFHQGEETQYFGPGTRLLVL.

This chain joins TRBV6-1 and TRBJ2-1; 8 positions agree with TRBD2. Germline lookup yields CDR1 MNHNS and CDR2 SASEGT. Trimming took 1 base from V and 0 from J; bases not matched to a gene: 11. The CDR3 loop spans 19 amino acids. This chain's CDR3 is CASSEVGKFSGNSYNEQFF. In DNA, the CDR3 is TGTGCCAGCAGTGAAGTGGGGAAGTTTAGCGGGAACTCCTACAATGAGCAGTTCTTC.